The 9 T cell receptor beta chains presented below share a single source sample, sequenced in a study of blood T cell repertoires in COVID-19. The data were produced by immunoSEQ multiplex PCR, yet TCRdb's version contains in-frame clones alone and is incomplete. The sample has approximately 230,000 clones, 80% to 90% seen once. The sequenced sample consisted of peripheral blood. The receptors were gathered from a man older than 75 with acute or convalescent COVID-19.

The CDR3 nucleotides are TGTGCCAGCCCCCCCAGGGACAGAAACAATGAGCAGTTCTTC. Its protein is CASPPRDRNNEQFF. The chain is built from TRBV3-1 (or the pseudogene TRBV3-2) and TRBJ2-1; TRBD1 matches at 7 bases. The CDR3 is made up of 14 amino acids. The germline gives CDR1 LGHDT, CDR2 YNNKEL (reference sequence). V lost 8 bases, J lost 5 bases, and 9 bases stayed unmatched.

This chain links TRBV15 with TRBJ2-2, with TRBD2 as a possible D gene (5 bases). CDR3 length: 14 amino acids. Germline values: CDR1 LNHNV, CDR2 YYDKDF (reference sequence). Trimming shortened V by 5 bases and J by 4 bases, and 11 bases separated the two germline ends. CDR3 loop: CATSPRRGTGELFF. In DNA, the CDR3 is TGTGCCACCAGCCCGCGTCGGGGCACCGGGGAGCTGTTTTTT.

This clone was counted a few times. This chain joins TRBV7-9 and TRBJ2-7, with a tentative D call TRBD2 (6 bases). Germline CDR1 is SEHNR and CDR2 is FQNEAQ (reference sequence). V shed 4 bases and J shed 6 bases, with 10 bases lying between them. This CDR3 spans 12 amino acids. The CDR3 sequence: CASSYQGGEQYF. CDR3 coding DNA: TGTGCCAGCAGCTACCAGGGAGGCGAGCAGTACTTC.

V gene TRBV6-1 combines with J gene TRBJ1-5, with a tentative D call TRBD1 (5 bases). Germline loops: CDR1 MNHNS, CDR2 SASEGT. V was shortened by 1 base and J by 6 bases, with 13 bases between the two germline ends. The CDR3 loop spans 15 amino acids. The chain's CDR3 is CASSEDGQGGQPQHF. The CDR3 nucleotides are TGTGCCAGCAGTGAAGATGGGCAGGGCGGTCAGCCCCAGCATTTT.

This clone occurred once. The V call is TRBV6-1, the J call TRBJ2-4; a weak D match, TRBD1 (5 bases). The CDR3 is made up of 13 amino acids. V was pared by 1 base and J by 7 bases, with 8 bases between. Germline assignment: CDR1 MNHNS and CDR2 SASEGT. The CDR3 loop is CASSEVRGNIQYF. The CDR3 DNA reads TGTGCCAGCAGTGAAGTAAGGGGTAACATTCAGTACTTC.

V gene TRBV5-1 combines with J gene TRBJ1-2; TRBD1 is a possible D gene (6 bases). Germline V gene data show CDR1 as SGHRS and CDR2 as YFSETQ. V was trimmed by 4 bases and J by 0 bases, leaving 13 bases between them. This CDR3 region has 15 residues. CDR3 in DNA: TGCGCCAGCAGCAAAGGACAGAACTCTAACTATGGCTACACCTTC. Protein sequence: CASSKGQNSNYGYTF.

This chain connects TRBV11-2 to TRBJ2-7, with 11 bases lining up with TRBD1. The CDR3 is 15 amino acids. CDR1 and CDR2 (germline): SGHAT, FQNNGV. V lost 4 bases, J lost 6 bases, and 8 bases stayed unmatched. CDR3 loop: CASSSWDRGVFEQYF. DNA for the CDR3: TGTGCCAGCAGCTCCTGGGACAGGGGGGTTTTCGAGCAGTACTTC.

This chain links TRBV10-3 with TRBJ1-1; the D gene is possibly TRBD1 (5 bases). The CDR3 extends over 14 amino acids. Deletions cut 5 bases from V and 1 base from J, with 11 bases between. Per the germline V gene, CDR1 is ENHRY and CDR2 is SYGVKD. CDR3 amino acids: CAISTTDRNTEAFF. CDR3 nucleotides: TGTGCCATCAGTACTACCGACAGGAACACTGAAGCTTTCTTT.

The chain is built from TRBV11-2 and TRBJ2-7; TRBD1 matches 9 bases. The CDR3 extends over 16 amino acids. Germline V CDR1 and CDR2: SGHAT, FQNNGV. The J segment lost 4 bases and the V segment lost 2 bases, leaving 9 bases of the junction unmatched. The CDR3 here is CASSLQPGQGPYEQYF. DNA for the CDR3: TGTGCCAGCAGCTTACAACCGGGACAGGGTCCATACGAGCAGTACTTC.